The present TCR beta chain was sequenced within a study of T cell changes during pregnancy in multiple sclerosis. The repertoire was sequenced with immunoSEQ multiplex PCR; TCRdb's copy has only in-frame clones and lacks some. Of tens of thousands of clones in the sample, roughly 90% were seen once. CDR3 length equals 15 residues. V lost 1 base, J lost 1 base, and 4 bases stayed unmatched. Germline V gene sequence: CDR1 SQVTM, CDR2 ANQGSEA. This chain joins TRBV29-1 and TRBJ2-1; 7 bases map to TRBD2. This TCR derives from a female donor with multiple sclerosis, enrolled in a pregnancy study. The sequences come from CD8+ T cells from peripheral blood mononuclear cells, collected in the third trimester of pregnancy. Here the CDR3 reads CSVEGSSGSYNEQFF. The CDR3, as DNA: TGCAGCGTTGAAGGATCTAGCGGTTCCTACAATGAGCAGTTCTTC.